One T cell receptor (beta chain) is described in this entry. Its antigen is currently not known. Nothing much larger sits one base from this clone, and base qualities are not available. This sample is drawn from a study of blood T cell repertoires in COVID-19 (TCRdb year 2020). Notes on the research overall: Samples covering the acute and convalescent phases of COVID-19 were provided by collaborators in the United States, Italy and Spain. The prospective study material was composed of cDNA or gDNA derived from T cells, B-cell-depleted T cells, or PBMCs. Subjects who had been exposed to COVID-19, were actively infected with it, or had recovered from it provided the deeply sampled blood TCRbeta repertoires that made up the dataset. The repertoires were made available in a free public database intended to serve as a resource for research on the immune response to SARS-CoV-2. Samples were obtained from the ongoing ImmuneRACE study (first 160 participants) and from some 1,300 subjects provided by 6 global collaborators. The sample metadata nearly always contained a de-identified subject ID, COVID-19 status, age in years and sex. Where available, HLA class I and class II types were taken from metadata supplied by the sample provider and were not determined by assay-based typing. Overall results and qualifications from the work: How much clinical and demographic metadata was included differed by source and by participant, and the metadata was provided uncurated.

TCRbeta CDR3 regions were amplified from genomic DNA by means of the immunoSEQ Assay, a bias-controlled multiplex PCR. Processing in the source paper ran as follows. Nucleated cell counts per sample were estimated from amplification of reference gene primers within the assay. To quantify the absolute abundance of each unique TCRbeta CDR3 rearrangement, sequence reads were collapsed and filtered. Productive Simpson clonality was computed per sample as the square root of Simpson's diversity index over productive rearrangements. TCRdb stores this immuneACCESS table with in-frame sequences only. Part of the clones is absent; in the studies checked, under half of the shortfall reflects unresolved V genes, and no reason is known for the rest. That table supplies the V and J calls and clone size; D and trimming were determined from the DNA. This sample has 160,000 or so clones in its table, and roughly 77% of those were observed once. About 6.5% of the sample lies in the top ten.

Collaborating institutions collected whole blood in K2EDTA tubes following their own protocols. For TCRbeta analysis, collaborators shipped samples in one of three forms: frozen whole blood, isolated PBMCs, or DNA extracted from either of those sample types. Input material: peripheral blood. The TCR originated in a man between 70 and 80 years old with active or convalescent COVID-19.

For the CDR3, the sequence is CASSPSRNTGELFF. In nucleotide form, the sequence is TGTGCCAGCAGTCCGTCTAGGAACACCGGGGAGCTGTTTTTT. Recombination connected TRBV6-6 to TRBJ2-2; the D gene lacks a confident call. According to the germline V gene (reference sequence), CDR1 reads MNHNY and CDR2 reads SVGAGI. V is reduced by 5 bases and J by 1 base, leaving a spacing of 8 bases between them. The CDR3 spans 14 residues, from the cysteine through the phenylalanine. Only the CDR3 DNA is retained, 42 bases long and in frame from the first base.